The source of this T cell receptor (beta chain) is a study of shared clonotypes between healthy human individuals. Study in general: Ranging from 18 to 49 in age, donors were two women and three men. General observations from the study: The donor pool, a small one, limited the genetic and exposure-history diversity represented.

The assay was immunoSEQ multiplex PCR, and TCRdb's table has in-frame clones only and misses some. Of 850,000 to 1,200,000 clones in the sample, 70% to 80% were seen once. Worth noting for this clone: The antigen remains undetermined.

The CDR3 is 13 residues long. CDR1 GTSNPN and CDR2 SVGIG come from the germline V gene (reference sequence). V gave up 2 bases and J gave up 5 bases, with 12 bases separating them. Material for sequencing was memory CD4+ T cells sorted from blood. The subset denotes: CD45RA-negative fraction. The receptor's source is a man younger than 35 in good health. The chain uses TRBV30 and TRBJ1-2; D remains unclear. The DNA of the CDR3 is TGTGCCTGGAGTCCCCTCCGGGGTTATGGCTACACCTTC. It codes for CAWSPLRGYGYTF.